The entry below gives a single TCR beta chain sequence along with its context. Its recognized antigen is unknown. The library was made by the immunoSEQ multiplex PCR assay. For the multiplex PCR, a mixture combining 60 forward primers for TCR Vbeta segments and 13 reverse primers for TCR Jbeta segments was used. The CDR3 region of rearranged TCR beta genes was amplified from genomic DNA with a multiplex PCR assay. The Illumina HiSeq System was used to sequence the amplified TCR beta libraries as 87-base-pair reads. The original methods were these. In a later analysis, approximately 74 million unique TCR beta chains were counted across the 650 to 750 repertoires, and roughly 11 million of these chains were shared by at least two donors. A nearest-neighbor algorithm error-corrected the raw reads and collapsed the reads into unique sequences, merging closely related sequences to remove PCR and sequencing errors. V, D and J gene segments were assigned by aligning CDR3 sequences to IMGT reference sequences. For a sequence to be retained, a match of at least six nucleotides to both a V gene segment and a J gene segment was required. A rearrangement counted as productive if the CDR3 had no stop codons and remained in frame with V and J, and every other rearrangement counted as non-productive. CDR3 was defined by IMGT convention, running from the second conserved V-encoded cysteine to the conserved J-encoded phenylalanine. Sequences without an unambiguous match to a single V gene segment were excluded from the earlier analysis of about 600 of the donors. In an earlier analysis of some 590 of the donors, V segments were called functional above 56.7% productive rearrangements and were called segregating when the between-donor standard deviation exceeded 5%. A statistical classification framework was built to diagnose cytomegalovirus status from the catalog of TCR beta chain sequences. A later analysis assigned V and J genes by comparing TCR nucleotide sequences with IMGT/GENE-DB human TR gene sequences. Using the TCRdist pipeline, a later analysis assigned CDR3 sequences along with most-parsimonious VDJ recombination scenarios. In a later analysis, each TCR beta chain was defined by its CDR3 amino acid sequence together with its V-gene family, and reads without a unique V-gene family were excluded. To address suspected cross-contamination and a sequencing artifact, a later analysis removed 592 highly shared, low-generation-probability nucleotide sequences. For each public chain, a later analysis derived a clonal expansion index from normalized ranks of inferred template counts within each repertoire. A later analysis computed generation probabilities with a VDJ recombination model fitted to out-of-frame rearrangements, and checked the results against IGoR. Hypergeometric tests were used in a later analysis to score TCR-TCR, TCR-HLA and TCR-CMV co-occurrence, with a repertoire-size bias correction applied to the TCR pairs. A later analysis estimated false discovery rates by permuting HLA or CMV assignments 20 times. A later analysis grouped co-occurring TCRs with DBSCAN, adding TCRdist sequence similarity when clustering within HLA-allele-positive subsets. Co-occurrence clustering excluded repertoires with fewer than 30,000 or more than 120,000 public chains, plus five with anomalous nucleotide sharing. Here the immuneACCESS table is served through TCRdb, limited to in-frame sequences with V and J called. Missing clones are a known gap in these copies; in checked studies unresolved V genes cover under half, and the rest lacks a known reason. V, J and clone size reflect that table, while D and trimming were determined from the DNA. The sample's table lists a count of 96,000 or so clones. 3% to 4% of the sample is held by the ten biggest clonotypes.

In total, approximately 700 healthy bone marrow donors made up the cohort. At the time of sampling, every cohort member was nominally healthy, though immune exposures that went unrecorded were likely present. The donor was CMV seronegative and belonged to the group of approximately 320 seronegative cohort members. A peripheral blood sample was collected from each donor, and TCR beta sequencing was performed on peripheral blood mononuclear cells. Genomic DNA extraction from the blood cell samples was performed with the Qiagen DNeasy Blood Extraction Kit. Here V drops 5 bases and J drops 5 bases, and the junction holds 11 bases not matched to any gene. Via the germline V gene (reference sequence), CDR1 is SEHNR and CDR2 FQNEAQ. The CDR3 spans 16 residues, from the cysteine through the phenylalanine. Here the CDR3 DNA is all that survives: 48 bases in frame from base 1. The sample originates from a study of cytomegalovirus exposure and HLA in healthy donors (dated by TCRdb to 2016 to 2017). About the study as a whole: In an earlier analysis of some 610 of the donors, roughly 300 Gb of sequence data and 100 million or so unique TCR beta sequences from about 179 million T cells were reported. Rather than using new phenotypic data, the later analysis identified candidate immune exposures from TCR beta sequences and from how often those sequences occurred across donors. To predict cytomegalovirus infection status, the study brought together high-throughput TCR immunosequencing, statistical association of individual TCRs with disease status, and machine learning. Typing coverage differed by locus: A, B, C, DRB1 and DQB1 were typed in roughly 620-630 donors, DQA1 in approximately 520, DPA1 in 600 to 610, and DPB1 in roughly 450. In a later genetic analysis, genome-wide SNP genotypes for 398 of the 666 donors were used, and that subset was treated as a discovery cohort. Every repertoire in the discovery cohort had been generated on one and the same sequencing platform. Among the roughly 400 genotyped donors, around 81% belonged to the genetic ancestry cluster associated with self-reported Caucasian donors. An early release that covered about 640 HLA-typed donors contained around 300 gigabases of sequencing data and tens of millions of unique TCR sequences. A separate validation cohort of about 110 different subjects was used in addition to the roughly 670-subject first cohort. Five DR-DQ haplotypes were treated as single units for association and clustering because of strong linkage in the cohort. Alongside the repertoire data, information on donor age, sex, ethnicity and CMV serostatus was compiled. The T cell repertoires of 700 or so subjects were profiled by immunosequencing and related to cytomegalovirus serostatus. The aim of the study was to test whether cataloging public T cell receptors could identify signatures of past pathogen exposure. Class I and class II HLA loci were covered by the typing at four-digit resolution. An earlier analysis of 587 of the donors used high-throughput TCR beta sequencing to judge whether each TCR beta V gene segment behaved as functional or pseudogenic. A later analysis re-analyzed previously published TCR beta repertoires from about 730 donors and added high-resolution HLA genotyping to study TCR occurrence patterns. Among 300 to 500 genotyped donors of the cohort, an average of roughly 230,000 unique TCR beta nucleotide sequences was sequenced per donor, of which about 20% were non-productive.

What the authors observed across the whole study: The study listed approximately 160 TCR beta chains as associated with cytomegalovirus. When HLA alleles, especially DR and DQ, strongly co-occurred, attributing TCR associations to individual alleles was difficult. At a false discovery rate of 0.05, a later analysis linked some 18,000 TCR beta sequences to specific HLA alleles. In a later analysis, most CMV-associated TCR beta chains were found to appear HLA-restricted, with HLA associations seemingly driven largely by CMV exposure. An association between a missense DCLRE1C variant and V-gene and J-gene trimming of TCR beta chains was found in a later genetic analysis and replicated in an independent cohort. In vitro tests confirmed that a few of the cytomegalovirus-associated TCR beta chains recognize cytomegalovirus antigens. Sequencing depth was assumed to be roughly uniform across donors in the presence/absence analyses, though that assumption may not hold. Because the 87-base-pair reads could not distinguish some IMGT-functional V segments, including TRBV6-2 and TRBV6-3, those segments were excluded. Because counts were too low, about 17 rarely observed V segments, including chromosome 9 orphons, were excluded from the earlier analysis of some 540 of the donors. Because HLA typing was unavailable for some donors at each locus, only the typed subset was used in association tests. In an earlier analysis of around 500 of the donors, most TCR beta V segments appeared in productive rearrangements about 87% or about 30% of the time, broadly matching IMGT annotations. A further reported finding was that TCR beta sequences accurately predicted the HLA-A and HLA-B alleles for most subjects in the first cohort. Several of the top co-occurrence clusters appeared to be linked to parvovirus B19, influenza, CMV and Epstein-Barr virus, according to a later analysis. Linkage disequilibrium might explain the correlated functional status among segregating V segments, but an unknown experimental factor could not be ruled out. Only TCR beta chains were sequenced in this cohort, and the absence of alpha or paired-chain data limited detectable features. A cluster of highly shared sequence variants was judged likely to represent a technical artifact of the sequencing pipeline. Across donors, most TCR sequences were observed very rarely, whereas some public TCRs were present in many individuals. In a later analysis, the rate of TCR association differed among HLA loci, with DRB1 alleles having the most associated TCRs and HLA-C alleles having the fewest. The classifier was reported to diagnose cytomegalovirus status with high specificity and sensitivity in both the original and validation cohorts. In a later analysis, HLA-associated TCR beta chains showed more clonal expansion and lower generation probabilities than non-associated chains that were equally common. The only immune exposure information available for the cohort was CMV serostatus. In a later genetic analysis, fewer N-insertions in productive TCRs were reported among donors in an Asian-associated ancestry cluster than the 666-donor mean. According to the authors, the approach could potentially be generalized to other disease states and immunological phenotypes.

The sequence came from a woman aged 25 to 39 in good health and CMV-seronegative. The rearrangement joined TRBV7-9 to TRBJ2-1; 8 bases in the junction line up with TRBD1. Sequencing was done on a sample of PBMCs. CDR3 loop: CASSGSGTGLDNEQFF. At the DNA level, the sequence is TGTGCCAGCAGCGGATCCGGGACAGGCTTAGACAATGAGCAGTTCTTC.